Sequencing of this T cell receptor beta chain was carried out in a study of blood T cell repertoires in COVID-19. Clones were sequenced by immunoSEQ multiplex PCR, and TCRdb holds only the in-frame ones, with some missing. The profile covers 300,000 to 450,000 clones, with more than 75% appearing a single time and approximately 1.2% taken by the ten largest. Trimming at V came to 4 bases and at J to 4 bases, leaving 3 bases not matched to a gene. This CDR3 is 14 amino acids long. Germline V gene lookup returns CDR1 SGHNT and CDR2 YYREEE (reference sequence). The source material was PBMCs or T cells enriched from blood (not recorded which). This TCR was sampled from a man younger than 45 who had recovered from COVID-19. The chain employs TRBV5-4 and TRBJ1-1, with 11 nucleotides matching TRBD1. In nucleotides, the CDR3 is TGTGCCAGCAGCATCGGGACAGGGGGCACTGAAGCTTTCTTT. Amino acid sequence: CASSIGTGGTEAFF.